The present TCR beta chain was sequenced within a study of T cell changes during pregnancy in multiple sclerosis. V was clipped by 5 bases and J by 0 bases; unmatched bases: 12. Per the germline V gene, CDR1 is MDHEN and CDR2 is SYDVKM. This CDR3 comprises 19 residues. Sequencing was performed with immunoSEQ multiplex PCR; in TCRdb, only in-frame clones are kept and a portion is missing. The repertoire holds tens of thousands of clones, with approximately 89% as singletons. The V gene is TRBV28, the J gene TRBJ2-6, with 8 bases fitting TRBD1. The source is a female donor with multiple sclerosis, enrolled in a pregnancy study. This specimen was CD8+ T cells from peripheral blood mononuclear cells, taken in the third trimester of pregnancy. The CDR3 nucleotides read TGTGCCAGCAGTGCGGTATTTGGGACAGGATACTCTGGGGCCAACGTCCTGACTTTC. This codes for CASSAVFGTGYSGANVLTF.